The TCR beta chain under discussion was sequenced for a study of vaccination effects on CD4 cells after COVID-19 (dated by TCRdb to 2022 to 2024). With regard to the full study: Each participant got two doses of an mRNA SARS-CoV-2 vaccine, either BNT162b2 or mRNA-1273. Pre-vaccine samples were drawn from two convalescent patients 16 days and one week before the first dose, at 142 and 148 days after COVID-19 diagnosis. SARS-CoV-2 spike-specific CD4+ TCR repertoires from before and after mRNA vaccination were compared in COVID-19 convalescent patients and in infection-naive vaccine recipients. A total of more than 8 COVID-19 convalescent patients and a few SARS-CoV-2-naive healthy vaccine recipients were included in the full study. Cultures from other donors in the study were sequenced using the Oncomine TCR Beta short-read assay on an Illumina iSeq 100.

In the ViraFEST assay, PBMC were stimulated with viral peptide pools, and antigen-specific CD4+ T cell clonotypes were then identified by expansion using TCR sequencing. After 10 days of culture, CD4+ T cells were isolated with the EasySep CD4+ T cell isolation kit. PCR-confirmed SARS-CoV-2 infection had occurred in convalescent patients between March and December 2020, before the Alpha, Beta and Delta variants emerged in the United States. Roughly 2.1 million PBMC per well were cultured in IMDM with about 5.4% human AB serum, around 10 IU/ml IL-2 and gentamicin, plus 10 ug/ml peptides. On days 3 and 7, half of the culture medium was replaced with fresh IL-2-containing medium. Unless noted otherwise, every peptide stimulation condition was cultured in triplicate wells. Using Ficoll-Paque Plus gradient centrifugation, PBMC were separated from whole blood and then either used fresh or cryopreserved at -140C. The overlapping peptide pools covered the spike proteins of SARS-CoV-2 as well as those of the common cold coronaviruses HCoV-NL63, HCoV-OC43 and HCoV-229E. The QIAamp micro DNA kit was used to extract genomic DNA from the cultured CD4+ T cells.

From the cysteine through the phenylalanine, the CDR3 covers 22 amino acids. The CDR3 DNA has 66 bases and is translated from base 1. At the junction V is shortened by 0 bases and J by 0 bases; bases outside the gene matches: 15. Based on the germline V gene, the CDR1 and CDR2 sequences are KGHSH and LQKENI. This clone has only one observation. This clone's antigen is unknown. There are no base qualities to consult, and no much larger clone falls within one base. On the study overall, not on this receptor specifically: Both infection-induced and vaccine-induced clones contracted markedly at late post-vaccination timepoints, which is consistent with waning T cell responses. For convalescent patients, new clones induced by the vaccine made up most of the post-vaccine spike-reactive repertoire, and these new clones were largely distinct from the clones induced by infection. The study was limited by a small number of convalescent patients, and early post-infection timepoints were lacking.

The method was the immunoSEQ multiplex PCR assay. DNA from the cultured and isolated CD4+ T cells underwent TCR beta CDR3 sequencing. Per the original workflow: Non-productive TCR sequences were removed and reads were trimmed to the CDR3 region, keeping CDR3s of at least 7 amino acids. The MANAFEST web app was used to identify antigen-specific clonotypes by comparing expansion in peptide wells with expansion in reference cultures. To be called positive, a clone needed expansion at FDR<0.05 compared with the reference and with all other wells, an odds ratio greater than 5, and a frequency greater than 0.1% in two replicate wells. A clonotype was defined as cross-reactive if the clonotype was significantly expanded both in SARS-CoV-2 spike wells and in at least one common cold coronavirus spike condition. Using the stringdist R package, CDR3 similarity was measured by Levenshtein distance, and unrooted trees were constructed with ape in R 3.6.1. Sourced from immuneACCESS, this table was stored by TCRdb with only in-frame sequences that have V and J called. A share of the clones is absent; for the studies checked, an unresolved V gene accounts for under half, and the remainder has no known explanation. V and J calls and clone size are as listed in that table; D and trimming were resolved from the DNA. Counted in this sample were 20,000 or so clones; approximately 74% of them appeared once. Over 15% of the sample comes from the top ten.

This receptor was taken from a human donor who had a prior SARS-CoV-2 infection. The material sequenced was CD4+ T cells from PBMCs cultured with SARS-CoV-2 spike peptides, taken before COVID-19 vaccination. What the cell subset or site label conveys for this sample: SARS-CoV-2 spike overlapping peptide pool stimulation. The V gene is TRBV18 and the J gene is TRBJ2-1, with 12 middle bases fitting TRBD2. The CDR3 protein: CASSPPSGTSGHPRHSYNEQFF. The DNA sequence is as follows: TGTGCCAGCTCACCACCCTCCGGGACTAGCGGGCACCCTCGCCACTCCTACAATGAGCAGTTCTTC.